The entry below gives a single T cell receptor beta chain sequence along with its context. Antigen: not known. The same CDR3 can be traced to other DNA sequences in this sample. V gave up 0 bases and J gave up 0 bases, with 9 bases separating them. From germline, CDR1 is LNHNV and CDR2 YYDKDF (reference sequence). The CDR3 spans 16 residues. These data are taken from a study of T cell responses to AZD1222 COVID-19 vaccine. Findings of the study overall: When two AZD1222 doses had been given, Spike-specific TCR breadth and depth rose. Seropositivity was recorded at baseline in only a handful of AZD1222 recipients.

The table came from immunoSEQ multiplex PCR; TCRdb's copy has only in-frame clones and leaves some out. The sample holds about 140,000 clones. What was sequenced was peripheral blood. The rearrangement links TRBV15 to TRBJ1-3, with D possibly TRBD1 on 6 matching bases. This clonotype was obtained from an adult in good health. CDR3 nucleotide sequence: TGTGCCACCAGCAGAGATCGGGGGCCCTCTGGAAACACCATATATTTT. Residues: CATSRDRGPSGNTIYF.